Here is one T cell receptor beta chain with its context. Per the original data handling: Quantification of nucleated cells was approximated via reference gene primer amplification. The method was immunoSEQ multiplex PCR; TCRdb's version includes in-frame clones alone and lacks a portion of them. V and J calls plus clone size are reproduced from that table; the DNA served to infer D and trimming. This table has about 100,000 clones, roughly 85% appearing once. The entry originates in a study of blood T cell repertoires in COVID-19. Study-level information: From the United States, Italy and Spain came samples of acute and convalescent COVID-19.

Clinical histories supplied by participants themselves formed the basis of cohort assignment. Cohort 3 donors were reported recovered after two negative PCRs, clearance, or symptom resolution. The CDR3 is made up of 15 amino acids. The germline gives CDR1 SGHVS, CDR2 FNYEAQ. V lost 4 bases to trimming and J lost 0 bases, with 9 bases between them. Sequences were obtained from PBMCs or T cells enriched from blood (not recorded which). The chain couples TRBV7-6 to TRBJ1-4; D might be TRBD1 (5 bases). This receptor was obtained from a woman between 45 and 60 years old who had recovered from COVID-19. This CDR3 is CASSSRGSTNEKLFF. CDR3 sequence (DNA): TGTGCCAGCAGCTCTAGGGGATCAACTAATGAAAAACTGTTTTTT.